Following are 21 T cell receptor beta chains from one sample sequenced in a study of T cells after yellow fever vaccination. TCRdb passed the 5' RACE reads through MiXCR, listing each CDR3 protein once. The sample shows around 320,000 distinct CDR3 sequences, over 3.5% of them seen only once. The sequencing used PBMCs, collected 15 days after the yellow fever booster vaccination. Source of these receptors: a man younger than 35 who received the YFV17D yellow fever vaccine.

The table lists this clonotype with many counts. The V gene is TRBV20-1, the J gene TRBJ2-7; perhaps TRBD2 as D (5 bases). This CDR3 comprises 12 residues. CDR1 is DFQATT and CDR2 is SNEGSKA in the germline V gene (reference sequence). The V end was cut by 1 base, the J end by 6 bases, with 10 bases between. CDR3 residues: CSARGRGPEQYF. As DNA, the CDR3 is TGCAGTGCTAGAGGTCGGGGTCCCGAGCAGTACTTC.

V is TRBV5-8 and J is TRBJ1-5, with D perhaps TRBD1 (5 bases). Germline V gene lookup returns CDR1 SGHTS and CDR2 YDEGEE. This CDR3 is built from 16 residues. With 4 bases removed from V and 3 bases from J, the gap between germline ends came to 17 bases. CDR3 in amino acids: CASSQYAVGANQPQHF. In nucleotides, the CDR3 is TGTGCCAGCAGCCAATACGCCGTTGGGGCCAATCAGCCCCAGCATTTT.

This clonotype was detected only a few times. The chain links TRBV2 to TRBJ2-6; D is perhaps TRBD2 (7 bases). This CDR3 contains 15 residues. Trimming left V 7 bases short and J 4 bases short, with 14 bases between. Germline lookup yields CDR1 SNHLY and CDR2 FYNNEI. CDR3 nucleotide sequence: TGTGCCAGCATGGGGGGGCCCTGGGGGGCCAACGTCCTGACTTTC. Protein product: CASMGGPWGANVLTF.

CDR3: CSAAQRTGYNSPLHF. DNA for the CDR3: TGCAGTGCCGCACAGCGGACAGGATATAATTCACCCCTCCACTTT. This chain uses TRBV20-1 with TRBJ1-6, with TRBD1 identical over 7 bases. V lost 6 bases to trimming and J lost 4 bases; unmatched junction nucleotides: 9. This CDR3 spans 15 amino acids. In germline, CDR1 is DFQATT, CDR2 SNEGSKA (reference sequence).

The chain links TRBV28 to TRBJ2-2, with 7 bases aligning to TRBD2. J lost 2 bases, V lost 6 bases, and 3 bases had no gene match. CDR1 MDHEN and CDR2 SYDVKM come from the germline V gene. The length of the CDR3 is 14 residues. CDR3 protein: CASRRDYNTGELFF. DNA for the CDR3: TGTGCCAGCAGGCGGGACTACAACACCGGGGAGCTGTTTTTT.

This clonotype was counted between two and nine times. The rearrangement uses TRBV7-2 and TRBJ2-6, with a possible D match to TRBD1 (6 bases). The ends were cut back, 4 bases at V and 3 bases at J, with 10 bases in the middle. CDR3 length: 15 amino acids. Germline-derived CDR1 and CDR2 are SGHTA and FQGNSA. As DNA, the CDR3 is TGTGCCAGCAGCTCTACAGGGCTTGGGGCCAACGTCCTGACTTTC. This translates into CASSSTGLGANVLTF. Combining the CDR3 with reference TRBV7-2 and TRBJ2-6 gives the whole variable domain GAGVSQSPSNKVTEKGKDVELRCDPISGHTALYWYRQSLGQGLEFLIYFQGNSAPDKSGLPSDRFSAERTGGSVSTLTIQRTQQEDSAVYLCASSSTGLGANVLTFGAGSRLTVL.

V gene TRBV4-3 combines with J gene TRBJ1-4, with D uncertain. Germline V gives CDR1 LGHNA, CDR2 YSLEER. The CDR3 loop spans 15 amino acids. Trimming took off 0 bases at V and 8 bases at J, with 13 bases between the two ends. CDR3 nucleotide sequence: TGCGCCAGCAGCCAAGAACCCAACCAGCAGGAAAAACTGTTTTTT. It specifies CASSQEPNQQEKLFF.

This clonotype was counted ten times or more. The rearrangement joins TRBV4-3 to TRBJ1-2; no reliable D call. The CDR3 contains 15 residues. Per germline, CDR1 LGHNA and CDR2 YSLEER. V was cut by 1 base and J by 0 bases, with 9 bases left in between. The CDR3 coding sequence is TGCGCCAGCAGCCAAGGTGGGCAGGCTAACTATGGCTACACCTTC. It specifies CASSQGGQANYGYTF.

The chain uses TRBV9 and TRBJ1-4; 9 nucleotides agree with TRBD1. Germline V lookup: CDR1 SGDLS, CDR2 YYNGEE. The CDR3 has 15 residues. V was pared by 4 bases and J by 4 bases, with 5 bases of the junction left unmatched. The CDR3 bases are TGTGCCAGCAGCTCTATGGACAGGGGTAATGAAAAACTGTTTTTT. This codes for CASSSMDRGNEKLFF.

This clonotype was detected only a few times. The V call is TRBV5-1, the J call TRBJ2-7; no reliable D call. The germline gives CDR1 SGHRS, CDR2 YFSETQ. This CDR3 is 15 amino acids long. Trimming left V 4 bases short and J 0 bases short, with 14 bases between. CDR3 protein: CASSLDPSGSYEQYF. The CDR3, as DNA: TGCGCCAGCAGCCTTGACCCGTCCGGCTCCTACGAGCAGTACTTC.

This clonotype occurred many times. CDR3 sequence: CASSANRAGSPYEQYF. In DNA form, the CDR3 reads TGTGCCAGCAGTGCCAACAGGGCGGGTAGTCCCTACGAGCAGTACTTC. This chain links TRBV25-1 with TRBJ2-7; TRBD1 might be the D (6 bases). The germline gives CDR1 MGHDK, CDR2 SYGVNS. V lost 4 bases and J lost 2, with 18 bases in between. The CDR3 is 16 amino acids.

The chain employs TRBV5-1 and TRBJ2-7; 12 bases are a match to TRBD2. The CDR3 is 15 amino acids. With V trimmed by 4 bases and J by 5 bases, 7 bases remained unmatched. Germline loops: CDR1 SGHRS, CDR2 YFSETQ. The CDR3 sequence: CASSRLAGGKDEQYF. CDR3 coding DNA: TGCGCCAGCAGCAGGCTAGCGGGGGGGAAGGACGAGCAGTACTTC.

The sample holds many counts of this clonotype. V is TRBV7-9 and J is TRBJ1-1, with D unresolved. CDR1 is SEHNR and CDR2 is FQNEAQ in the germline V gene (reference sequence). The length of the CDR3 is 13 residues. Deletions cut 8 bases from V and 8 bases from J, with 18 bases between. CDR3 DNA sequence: TGTGCCAGCGGGCCCCACGACGGCGCCGAAGCTTTCTTT. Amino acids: CASGPHDGAEAFF.

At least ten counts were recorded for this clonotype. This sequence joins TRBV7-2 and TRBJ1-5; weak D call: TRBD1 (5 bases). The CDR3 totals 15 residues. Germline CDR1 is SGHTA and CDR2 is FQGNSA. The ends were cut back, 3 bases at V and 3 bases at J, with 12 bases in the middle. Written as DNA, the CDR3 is TGTGCCAGCAGCTTCTTCGGGGGTTACAATCAGCCCCAGCATTTT. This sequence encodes CASSFFGGYNQPQHF.

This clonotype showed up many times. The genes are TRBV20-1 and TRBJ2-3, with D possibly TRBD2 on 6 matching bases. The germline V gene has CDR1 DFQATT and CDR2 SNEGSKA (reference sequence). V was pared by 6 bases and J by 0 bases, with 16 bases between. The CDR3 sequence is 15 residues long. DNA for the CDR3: TGCAGTGCCCCCCTTGCGGGGACTAGCACAGATACGCAGTATTTT. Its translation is CSAPLAGTSTDTQYF.

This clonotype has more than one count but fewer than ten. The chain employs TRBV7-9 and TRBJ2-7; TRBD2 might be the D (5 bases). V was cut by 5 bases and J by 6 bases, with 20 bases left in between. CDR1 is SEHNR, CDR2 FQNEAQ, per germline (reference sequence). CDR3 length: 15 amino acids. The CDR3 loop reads CASSETDPAEGEQYF. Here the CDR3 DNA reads TGTGCCAGCAGCGAAACGGACCCCGCCGAGGGCGAGCAGTACTTC.

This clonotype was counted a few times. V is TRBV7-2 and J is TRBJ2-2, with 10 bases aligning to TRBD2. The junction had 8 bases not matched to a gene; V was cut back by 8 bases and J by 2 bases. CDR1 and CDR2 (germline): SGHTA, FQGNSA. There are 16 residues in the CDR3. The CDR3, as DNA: TGTGCCAGCCCTATAGGACTAGCGGAAAACACCGGGGAGCTGTTTTTT. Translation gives CASPIGLAENTGELFF.

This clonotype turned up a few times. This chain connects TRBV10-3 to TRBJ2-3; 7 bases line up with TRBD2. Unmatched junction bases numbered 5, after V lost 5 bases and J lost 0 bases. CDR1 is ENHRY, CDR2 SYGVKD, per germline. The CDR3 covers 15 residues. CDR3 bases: TGTGCCATCAGTTGGGGACTACTGAGCACAGATACGCAGTATTTT. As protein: CAISWGLLSTDTQYF.

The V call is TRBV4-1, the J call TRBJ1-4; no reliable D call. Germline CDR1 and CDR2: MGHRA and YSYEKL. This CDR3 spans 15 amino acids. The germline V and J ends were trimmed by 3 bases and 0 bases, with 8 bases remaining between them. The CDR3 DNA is TGCGCCAGCAGCCACGTACATGCAACTAATGAAAAACTGTTTTTT. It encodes CASSHVHATNEKLFF.

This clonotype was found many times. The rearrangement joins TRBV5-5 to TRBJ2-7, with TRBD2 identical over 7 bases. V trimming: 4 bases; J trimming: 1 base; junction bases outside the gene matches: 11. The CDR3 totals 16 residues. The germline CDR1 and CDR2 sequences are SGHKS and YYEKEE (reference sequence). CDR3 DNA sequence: TGTGCCAGCAGCAAAGGCTCCGGCGGGGGTTCCTACGAGCAGTACTTC. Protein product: CASSKGSGGGSYEQYF.

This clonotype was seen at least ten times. Written as DNA, the CDR3 is TGTGCCAGCCAGGACGGGCGCCCCACAGATACGCAGTATTTT. Translating it yields CASQDGRPTDTQYF. The V gene is TRBV25-1, the J gene TRBJ2-3; unclear D gene. Trimming took off 8 bases at V and 2 bases at J, with 14 bases between the two ends. This CDR3 has 14 amino acids. Germline CDR1 reads MGHDK; CDR2 reads SYGVNS.